Only a few counts were recorded for the clone carrying this TCR beta chain. Its specificity is unknown. The sample belongs to a study of T-cell memory formation after mild COVID-19. Study details: TCR clusters were mostly confined to one donor each.

Study-wide results and caveats: Second-wave clones with a day 37 peak had unconfirmed SARS-CoV-2 specificity. Pre-infection memory contained some responding clones, which suggested that cross-reactive memory had joined. CD4+ bias marked clones expanding day 15 to 37, unlike balanced contracting clones.

TCRdb reprocessed the 5' RACE reads via MiXCR and lists one record per CDR3 protein. The table records approximately 560,000 distinct CDR3 sequences, roughly 17% of them present only once. Germline V lookup: CDR1 DFQATT, CDR2 SNEGSKA (reference sequence). This CDR3 contains 13 residues. Trimming stripped 3 bases from V and 3 bases from J, with 10 bases between. The TCR sequence derives from an adult woman who had mild COVID-19 (a few samples of this study predate the infection). Cell type and time point are not known. Sequenced material: PBMCs or a T cell subset sorted from them (not recorded which). The J gene is TRBJ2-3, the V gene TRBV20-1; no definite D call. This chain's CDR3 is CSASTLPTDTQYF. As DNA, the CDR3 is TGCAGTGCTAGTACTCTACCTACAGATACGCAGTATTTT.